This TCR beta chain was sequenced during a study of OX40 agonist ivuxolimab in advanced cancers. Study in general: Patient treatment consisted of intravenous ivuxolimab administration every 2 weeks at 0.01 to 10 mg/kg.

With autoimmune disease history or systemic immunosuppression, patients were excluded. The assay was immunoSEQ multiplex PCR, and TCRdb's table has in-frame clones only and misses some. The table includes over 40,000 clones, 80% to 85% detected once. From germline, CDR1 is SQVTM and CDR2 ANQGSEA. CDR3 length: 13 amino acids. The ends lost 7 bases at V and 2 bases at J; junction bases unmatched: 5. The source was CD4+ or CD8+ T cells sorted from blood, collected in a trial of the OX40 agonist ivuxolimab. This clonotype originated in an adult with an advanced solid tumor such as melanoma, head and neck, liver or kidney cancer. The chain couples TRBV29-1 to TRBJ2-7; TRBD1 matches at 10 bases. The CDR3 reads CSGAGTGAYEQYF. CDR3 nucleotides: TGCAGCGGCGCCGGGACAGGGGCCTACGAGCAGTACTTC.